This T cell receptor (beta chain) is drawn from a study of beta chain features in type 1 diabetes. Notes on this clone: The antigen is unknown.

The purity of all sorted populations exceeded 95%. The V gene lost 4 bases and the J gene lost 7 bases, with 11 bases spanning the gap. CDR1 and CDR2 (germline): MDHEN, SYDVKM. CDR3 length: 13 amino acids. Sequenced material consisted of expressed TCRB transcripts (all of the isolated RNA was reverse transcribed). Assay used: immunoSEQ multiplex PCR; TCRdb lists only in-frame clones, some missing. The data show fewer than 400,000 clones, with under 8.5% seen just once and more than 0.4% held by the top ten. Study-wide findings and caveats: Lower insertion and higher deletion counts appeared at VDJ junctions in type 1 diabetes patients. TCRB repertoires of naive, central memory and Treg cells appeared more similar among patients than among healthy donors.

The TCR was taken from a woman aged 18-29 years in good health. This chain uses TRBV28 with TRBJ2-1; a possible D gene is TRBD1 (5 bases). The sample comprised central memory CD4+ T cells from blood. CDR3 residues: CASSSLPGNEQFF. CDR3 bases: TGTGCCAGCAGTTCCCTCCCAGGGAATGAGCAGTTCTTC.